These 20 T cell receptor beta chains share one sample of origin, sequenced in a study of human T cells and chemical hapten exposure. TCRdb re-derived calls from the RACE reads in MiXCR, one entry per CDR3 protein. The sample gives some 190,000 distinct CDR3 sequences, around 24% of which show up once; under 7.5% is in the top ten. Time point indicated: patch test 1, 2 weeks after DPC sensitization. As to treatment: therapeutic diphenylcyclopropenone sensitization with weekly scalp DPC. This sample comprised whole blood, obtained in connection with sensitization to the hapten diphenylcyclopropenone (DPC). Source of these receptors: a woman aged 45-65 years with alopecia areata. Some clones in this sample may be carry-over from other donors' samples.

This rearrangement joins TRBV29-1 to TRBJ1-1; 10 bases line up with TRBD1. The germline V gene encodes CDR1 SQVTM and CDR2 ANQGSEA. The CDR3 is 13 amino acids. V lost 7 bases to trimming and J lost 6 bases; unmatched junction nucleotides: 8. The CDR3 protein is CSAPGTGVSEAFF. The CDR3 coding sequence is TGCAGCGCTCCCGGGACAGGGGTATCTGAAGCTTTCTTT.

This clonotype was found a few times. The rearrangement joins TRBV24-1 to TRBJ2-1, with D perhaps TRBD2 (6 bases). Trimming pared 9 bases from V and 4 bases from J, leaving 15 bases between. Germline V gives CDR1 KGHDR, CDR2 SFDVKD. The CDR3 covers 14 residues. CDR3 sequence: CATLSSALYNEQFF. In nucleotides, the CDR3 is TGTGCCACCCTCTCTAGCGCTTTATACAATGAGCAGTTCTTC.

CDR3 amino acids: CASRDRGGEKLFF. For the CDR3, the DNA is TGCGCCAGCAGGGACAGGGGAGGTGAAAAACTGTTTTTT. The chain has TRBV5-1 and TRBJ1-4; 9 bases agree with TRBD1. CDR3 size: 13 residues. Trimming cost V 5 bases and J 7 bases; bases outside gene matches: 3. Germline values: CDR1 SGHRS, CDR2 YFSETQ.

CDR3 sequence reads: CASSPFPTGRQETQYF. The CDR3 DNA reads as TGTGCCAGCAGCCCATTCCCCACAGGGAGACAAGAGACCCAGTACTTC. The chain is built from TRBV11-2 and TRBJ2-5, with D tentatively TRBD1 (6 bases). The CDR3 is 16 residues long. With 5 bases removed from V and 2 bases from J, the gap between germline ends came to 18 bases. Germline assignment: CDR1 SGHAT and CDR2 FQNNGV.

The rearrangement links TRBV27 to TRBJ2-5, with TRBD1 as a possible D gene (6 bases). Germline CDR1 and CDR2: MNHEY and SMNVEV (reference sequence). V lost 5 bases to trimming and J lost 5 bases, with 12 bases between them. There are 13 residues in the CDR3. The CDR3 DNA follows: TGTGCCAGCAGTCCCTACAGGGCGGAGACCCAGTACTTC. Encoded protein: CASSPYRAETQYF.

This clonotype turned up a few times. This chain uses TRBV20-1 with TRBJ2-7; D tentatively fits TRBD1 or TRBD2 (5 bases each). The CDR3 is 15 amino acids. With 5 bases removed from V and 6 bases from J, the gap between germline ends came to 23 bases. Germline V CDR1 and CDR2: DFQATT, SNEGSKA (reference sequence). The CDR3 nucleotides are TGCAGTGCTGTAGAACTCGGGACCGCTTTGAGCGAGCAGTACTTC. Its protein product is CSAVELGTALSEQYF.

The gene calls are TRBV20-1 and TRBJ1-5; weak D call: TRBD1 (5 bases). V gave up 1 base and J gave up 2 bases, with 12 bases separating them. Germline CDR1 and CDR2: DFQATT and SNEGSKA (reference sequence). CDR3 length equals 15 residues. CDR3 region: CSARAPGWGNQPQHF. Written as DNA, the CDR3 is TGCAGTGCTAGAGCTCCAGGGTGGGGCAATCAGCCCCAGCATTTT.

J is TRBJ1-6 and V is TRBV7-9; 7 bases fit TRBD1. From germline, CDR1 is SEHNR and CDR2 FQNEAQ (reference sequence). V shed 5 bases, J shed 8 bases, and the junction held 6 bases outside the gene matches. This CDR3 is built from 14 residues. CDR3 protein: CASSTTGDHSPLHF. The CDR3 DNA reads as TGTGCCAGCAGCACTACAGGGGACCATTCACCCCTCCACTTT.

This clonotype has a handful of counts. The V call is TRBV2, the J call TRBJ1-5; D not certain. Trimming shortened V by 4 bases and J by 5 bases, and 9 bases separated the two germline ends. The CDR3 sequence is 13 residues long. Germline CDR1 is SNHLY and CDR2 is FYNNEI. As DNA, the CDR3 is TGTGCCAGCAGTGTCCGGTGGGATCAGCCCCAGCATTTT. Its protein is CASSVRWDQPQHF.

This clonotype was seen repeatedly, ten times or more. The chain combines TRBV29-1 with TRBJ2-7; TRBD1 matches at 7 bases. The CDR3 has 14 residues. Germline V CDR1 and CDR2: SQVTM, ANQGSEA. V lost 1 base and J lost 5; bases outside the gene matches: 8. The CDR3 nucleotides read TGCAGCGTTGAAGTGACCGGGACAGTGAACGAGCAGTACTTC. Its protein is CSVEVTGTVNEQYF.

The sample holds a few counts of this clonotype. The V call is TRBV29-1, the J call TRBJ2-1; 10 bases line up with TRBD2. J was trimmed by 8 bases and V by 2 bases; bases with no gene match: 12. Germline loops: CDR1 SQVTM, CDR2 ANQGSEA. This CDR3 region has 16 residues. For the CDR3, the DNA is TGCAGCGTTGAATCGAGGGGCGGAGCGGGGGGGGATGAGCAGTTCTTC. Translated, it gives CSVESRGGAGGDEQFF.

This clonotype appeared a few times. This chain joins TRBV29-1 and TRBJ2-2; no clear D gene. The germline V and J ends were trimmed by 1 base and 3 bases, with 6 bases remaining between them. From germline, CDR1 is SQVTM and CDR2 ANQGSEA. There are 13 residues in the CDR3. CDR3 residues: CSVEGGYTGELFF. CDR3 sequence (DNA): TGCAGCGTTGAAGGGGGATACACCGGGGAGCTGTTTTTT.

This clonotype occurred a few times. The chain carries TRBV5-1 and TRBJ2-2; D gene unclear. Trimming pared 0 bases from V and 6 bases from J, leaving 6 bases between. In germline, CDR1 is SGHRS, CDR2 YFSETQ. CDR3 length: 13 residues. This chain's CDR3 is CASSLVRAGELFF. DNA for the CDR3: TGCGCCAGCAGCTTGGTCCGGGCCGGGGAGCTGTTTTTT.

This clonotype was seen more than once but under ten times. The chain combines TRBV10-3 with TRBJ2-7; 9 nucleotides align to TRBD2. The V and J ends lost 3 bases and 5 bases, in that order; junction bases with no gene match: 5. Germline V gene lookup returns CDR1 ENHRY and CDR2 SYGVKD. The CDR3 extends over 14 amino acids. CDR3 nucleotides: TGTGCCATCAGTGATAATAGCGGGGGAGACGAGCAGTACTTC. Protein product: CAISDNSGGDEQYF.

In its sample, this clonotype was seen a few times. CDR3 in DNA: TGCAGCGTAAAGGGGGCGCGTTACAATGAGCAGTTCTTC. Encoded protein: CSVKGARYNEQFF. The chain has TRBV29-1 and TRBJ2-1; 7 nucleotides align to TRBD1. The CDR3 consists of 13 residues. Germline loops: CDR1 SQVTM, CDR2 ANQGSEA. V was clipped by 6 bases and J by 4 bases; unmatched bases: 6.

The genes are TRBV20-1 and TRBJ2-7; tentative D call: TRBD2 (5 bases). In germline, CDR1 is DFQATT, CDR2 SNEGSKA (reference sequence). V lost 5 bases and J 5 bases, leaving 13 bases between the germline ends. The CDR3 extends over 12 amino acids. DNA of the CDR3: TGCAGTGCTTGGGCTAGCTGGGACGAGCAGTACTTC. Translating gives CSAWASWDEQYF.

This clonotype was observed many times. The CDR3 region has the DNA TGTGCCATCAAAGAGGCGGCCGATCAGCCCCAGCATTTT. It codes for CAIKEAADQPQHF. This sequence joins TRBV10-3 and TRBJ1-5, with no clear D. The germline V gene has CDR1 ENHRY and CDR2 SYGVKD. The CDR3 contains 13 residues. Between the trimmed V and J ends, which lost 7 bases and 5 bases, there was a span of 12 bases.

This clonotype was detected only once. CDR3 residues: CSVEGRLDYNEQFF. The CDR3 DNA reads as TGCAGCGTTGAAGGGCGACTCGACTACAATGAGCAGTTCTTC. The rearrangement uses TRBV29-1 and TRBJ2-1; D unresolved. The CDR3 loop spans 14 amino acids. Germline V gives CDR1 SQVTM, CDR2 ANQGSEA. Trimming stripped 1 base from V and 3 bases from J, with 10 bases between.

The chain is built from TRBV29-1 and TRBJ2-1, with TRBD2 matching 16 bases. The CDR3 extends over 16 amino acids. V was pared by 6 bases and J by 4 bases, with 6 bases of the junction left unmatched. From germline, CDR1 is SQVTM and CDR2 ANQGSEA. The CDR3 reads CSVPGLAGGGYNEQFF. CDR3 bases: TGCAGCGTACCGGGACTAGCGGGAGGGGGATACAATGAGCAGTTCTTC.

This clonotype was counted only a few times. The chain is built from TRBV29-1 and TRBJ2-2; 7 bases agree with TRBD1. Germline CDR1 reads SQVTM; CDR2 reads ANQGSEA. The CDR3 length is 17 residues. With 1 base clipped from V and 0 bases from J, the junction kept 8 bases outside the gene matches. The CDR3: CSVEGGWGTANTGELFF. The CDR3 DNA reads TGCAGCGTTGAAGGGGGATGGGGGACAGCGAACACCGGGGAGCTGTTTTTT.